Described below is a single T cell receptor (beta chain) sequence and its context. This clone was seen more than once but under ten times. Which antigen it targets is not known. Per-nucleotide qualities are absent, and no much larger clonotype sits a single base away. This sample stems from a study of cytomegalovirus exposure and HLA in healthy donors (dated by TCRdb to 2016 to 2017). Background for the entire study: According to an earlier analysis of 587 of the donors, some 170 million T cells yielded 90 million to 140 million unique TCR beta sequences and roughly 280 Gb of sequence data. Roughly 300 gigabases of sequencing data and around 85 million unique TCR sequences made up an early release that covered over 550 HLA-typed donors. The genetic ancestry cluster associated with self-reported Caucasian donors included 65% to 90% of the approximately 430 genotyped donors. The study was designed to test whether signatures of past pathogen exposure could be identified by cataloging public T cell receptors. The study used immunosequencing to profile the T cell repertoires of some 600 subjects and linked those repertoires to cytomegalovirus serostatus. Besides the first cohort of some 670 subjects, a separate validation cohort made up of some 110 different subjects was used. The study combined high-throughput TCR immunosequencing, statistical association of individual TCRs with disease status, and machine learning to predict cytomegalovirus infection status. To study patterns of TCR occurrence, a later analysis re-analyzed previously published TCR beta repertoires from 666 donors and added high-resolution HLA genotyping. In the later analysis, no new phenotypic data were used to find candidate immune exposures; instead, reliance was placed on TCR beta sequences and their occurrence across donors. In an earlier analysis of a few hundred of the donors, high-throughput TCR beta sequencing was used to judge whether each TCR beta V gene segment behaved as functional or pseudogenic. Donor age, sex, ethnicity and CMV serostatus were compiled together with the repertoire data. Genome-wide SNP genotypes for about 55% of the 666 donors were used in a later genetic analysis, which treated that subset as a discovery cohort. All discovery cohort repertoires had been generated using a single sequencing platform. HLA typing covered class I and class II loci at four-digit resolution. The number of donors typed differed by locus, with 629-630 for A, B, C, DRB1 and DQB1, around 520 for DQA1, some 570 for DPA1, and some 450 for DPB1. Roughly 5 DR-DQ haplotypes were handled as single units for association and clustering because linkage in the cohort was strong. On average, about 240,000 unique TCR beta nucleotide sequences were sequenced per donor among several hundred genotyped donors of the cohort, with roughly 18% of those sequences being non-productive. Paper-wide results and their limitations: Because HLA typing was missing for some donors at each locus, association tests included only the typed subset. When HLA alleles, especially DR and DQ, strongly co-occurred, TCR associations were difficult to assign to individual alleles. An earlier analysis of several hundred of the donors showed that most TCR beta V segments appeared in productive rearrangements either about 90% or about 30% of the time, which broadly matched IMGT annotations. Sequencing depth was assumed to be roughly uniform across donors in the presence/absence analyses, though that assumption may not hold. Most TCR sequences were seen in very few donors, while some public TCRs were found in many individuals. Compared with equally common non-associated chains, HLA-associated TCR beta chains in a later analysis were more clonally expanded and had lower generation probabilities. A later genetic analysis associated a missense DCLRE1C variant with V-gene and J-gene trimming of TCR beta chains, and an independent cohort replicated the association. Cytomegalovirus status was reported to be diagnosed by the classifier with high specificity and sensitivity in both the original and validation cohorts. Linkage disequilibrium might explain the correlated functional status among segregating V segments, but an unknown experimental factor could not be ruled out. In vitro tests confirmed that three of the cytomegalovirus-associated TCR beta chains recognize cytomegalovirus antigens. Specific HLA alleles were associated with 18,000 or so TCR beta sequences at a false discovery rate of 0.05 in a later analysis. According to the authors, the approach could potentially be generalized to other disease states and immunological phenotypes. The study gave a list of more than 150 TCR beta chains associated with cytomegalovirus. For the cohort, immune exposure information was limited to CMV serostatus. In a later analysis, TCR association rates were found to vary across HLA loci, with the most associated TCRs seen for DRB1 alleles and the fewest for HLA-C alleles. The earlier analysis of some 540 of the donors excluded roughly 16 rarely observed V segments, including chromosome 9 orphons, because counts were too low. A further reported finding was that TCR beta sequences accurately predicted the HLA-A and HLA-B alleles for most subjects in the first cohort. Some IMGT-functional V segments, including TRBV6-2 and TRBV6-3, could not be distinguished by the 87-base-pair reads and were therefore excluded. The sequencing pipeline was judged likely to have produced a cluster of highly shared sequence variants as a technical artifact. A later analysis found that most CMV-associated TCR beta chains appeared HLA-restricted, with HLA associations seemingly driven largely by CMV exposure. Compared with the approximately 670-donor mean, donors in an Asian-associated ancestry cluster had fewer N-insertions in productive TCRs, according to a later genetic analysis. Only TCR beta chains were sequenced in this cohort, and the absence of alpha or paired-chain data limited detectable features. Several of the top co-occurrence clusters appeared to be linked to parvovirus B19, influenza, CMV and Epstein-Barr virus, according to a later analysis.

The library was produced with the immunoSEQ multiplex PCR assay. For the multiplex PCR, a mixture combining 60 forward primers for TCR Vbeta segments and 13 reverse primers for TCR Jbeta segments was used. The CDR3 region of rearranged TCR beta genes was amplified from genomic DNA by a multiplex PCR assay. The Illumina HiSeq System was used to sequence the amplified TCR beta libraries as 87-base-pair reads. Under the source paper's analysis protocol: A later analysis tallied 70 million to 100 million unique TCR beta chains across the approximately 670 repertoires, and about 12 million of those chains were shared by two or more donors. Raw reads were error-corrected and collapsed into unique sequences by a nearest-neighbor algorithm in which closely related sequences were merged to remove PCR and sequencing errors. Alignment of CDR3 sequences to IMGT reference sequences was used to assign V, D and J gene segments. For a sequence to be retained, at least a six-nucleotide match to both a V gene segment and a J gene segment was required. A rearrangement was called productive if the CDR3 had no stop codons and remained in frame with V and J, and every other rearrangement was called non-productive. CDR3 was defined according to IMGT convention as the region running from the second conserved V-encoded cysteine to the conserved J-encoded phenylalanine. The earlier analysis of 500 to 650 of the donors excluded any sequence lacking an unambiguous match to a single V gene segment. An earlier analysis of several hundred of the donors called V segments functional above 56.7% productive rearrangements and segregating when the between-donor standard deviation exceeded 5%. A statistical classification framework was built for diagnosing cytomegalovirus status from the catalog of TCR beta chain sequences. In a later analysis, V and J genes were assigned by comparing TCR nucleotide sequences against IMGT/GENE-DB human TR gene sequences. Using the TCRdist pipeline, a later analysis assigned CDR3 sequences along with most-parsimonious VDJ recombination scenarios. A later analysis defined each TCR beta chain by its CDR3 amino acid sequence plus V-gene family, and excluded reads lacking a unique V-gene family. In a later analysis, around 650 highly shared, low-generation-probability nucleotide sequences were removed to address suspected cross-contamination and a sequencing artifact. In a later analysis, a clonal expansion index was calculated for each public chain from normalized within-repertoire ranks of inferred template counts. A later analysis computed generation probabilities with a VDJ recombination model fitted to out-of-frame rearrangements, and checked the results against IGoR. In a later analysis, hypergeometric tests were used to score TCR-TCR, TCR-HLA and TCR-CMV co-occurrence, with a repertoire-size bias correction applied to TCR pairs. False discovery rates were estimated in a later analysis by permuting HLA or CMV assignments 20 times. In a later analysis, co-occurring TCRs were grouped with DBSCAN, and TCRdist sequence similarity was added when clustering was performed within HLA-allele-positive subsets. For co-occurrence clustering, repertoires with fewer than 30,000 or more than 120,000 public chains were excluded, along with roughly five repertoires with anomalous nucleotide sharing. As stored in TCRdb, this immuneACCESS dataset retains in-frame rearrangements with V and J assigned. A fraction of the clones does not appear; measured against another copy, unresolved V genes explain less than half of the discrepancy, and the remainder lacks a known reason. That table gives V, J and clone size, and the DNA gave D and trimming. For this sample there are around 84,000 clones; roughly 80% appear just once. Of the sample, 3.3% falls within the top ten clones.

The cohort comprised 550 to 700 healthy bone marrow donors. All cohort members were sampled while nominally healthy, although unrecorded immune exposures were likely present. The donor tested CMV seronegative and was one of the 352 seronegative cohort members. A peripheral blood sample was provided by each donor, and peripheral blood mononuclear cells were used for TCR beta sequencing. Genomic DNA was extracted from the blood cell samples with the Qiagen DNeasy Blood Extraction Kit. The CDR3 sequence holds 14 residues, the cysteine and phenylalanine included. CDR3 DNA only is kept here, 42 bases in frame from base 1. Per the germline V gene (reference sequence), GTSNPN is the CDR1 and SVGIG is the CDR2. The V end loses 2 bases and the J end loses 4 bases, and a stretch of 14 bases separates them.

Sequenced input: PBMCs. The receptor comes from a man aged 45-60 years in good health and CMV-seronegative. This sequence uses TRBV30 and TRBJ1-1, with no confident D gene call. The CDR3: CAWSKDVSVTEAFF. Read as DNA, the sequence is TGTGCCTGGAGTAAAGATGTCAGCGTCACTGAAGCTTTCTTT. The variable domain in full, with residues beyond the CDR3 obtained from the reference TRBV30 and TRBJ1-1 genes, is SQTIHQWPATLVQPVGSPLSLECTVEGTSNPNLYWYRQAAGRGLQLLFYSVGIGQISSEVPQNLSASRPQDRQFILSSKKLLLSDSGFYLCAWSKDVSVTEAFFGQGTRLTVV.